This T cell receptor (beta chain) was retrieved from a study of response to subunit inactivated influenza vaccine. This clonotype was detected a few times. Its specificity is not known. The germline gives CDR1 MNHNS, CDR2 SASEGT. After removal of 4 bases from V and 1 base from J, the junction contained 6 bases not matched to a gene. The CDR3 has 15 amino acids. TCRdb re-derived calls from the RT-PCR reads in MiXCR, one entry per CDR3 protein. The table records about 650,000 distinct CDR3 sequences, around 15% of them present only once. Study-wide results and limits: T cells newly recruited by each seasonal influenza vaccination are few, the authors suggested.

The chain employs TRBV6-1 and TRBJ1-2; 7 bases line up with TRBD1. This sequence originates from a man between 45 and 60 years old who received an inactivated influenza vaccine. Source: PBMCs from blood, taken 14 days before vaccination. The CDR3 spells CASSGWTGGNYGYTF. The CDR3 DNA is TGTGCCAGCAGTGGATGGACAGGAGGTAACTATGGCTACACCTTC.